This passage covers 16 T cell receptor beta chains from one sample sequenced in a study of T cells in Graves' hyperthyroidism and ophthalmopathy. TCR beta CDR3 sequences were amplified from RNA transcripts. A first-round RT-PCR of the TCR CDR3 used the HTBI primer set. TCRdb passed the multiplex PCR reads through MiXCR, listing each CDR3 protein once. The sample includes more than 650,000 distinct CDR3 sequences, around 15% of them seen just once. The sample was blood. These receptors came from a woman between 18 and 29 years old with Graves' hyperthyroidism.

This clonotype showed up many times. This sequence joins TRBV7-8 and TRBJ2-1; D not certain. CDR3 size: 13 residues. Trimming took off 3 bases at V and 8 bases at J, with 11 bases between the two ends. CDR1 is SGHVS, CDR2 FQNEAQ, per germline. The CDR3 reads CASSFTDFDEQFF. CDR3 bases: TGTGCCAGCAGCTTCACGGATTTCGATGAGCAGTTCTTC.

This clonotype was seen ten or more times. The chain employs TRBV16 and TRBJ2-7, with TRBD1 identical over 7 bases. J was trimmed by 2 bases and V by 5 bases; bases with no gene match: 9. Germline assignment: CDR1 KGHSY and CDR2 FQNENV. The CDR3 runs to 15 residues. The CDR3 here is CASSFGTVSTYEQYF. CDR3 bases: TGTGCCAGCAGCTTCGGGACAGTATCAACCTACGAGCAGTACTTC.

In its sample, this clonotype was seen a few times. The chain joins TRBV6-2 or TRBV6-3 to TRBJ2-1; 7 nucleotides agree with TRBD1. The CDR3 contains 15 residues. V dropped 2 bases and J dropped 5; count of bases not matched to a gene: 6. CDR1 MNHEY and CDR2 SVGEGT come from the germline V gene. The CDR3 DNA reads TGTGCCAGCAGTTACGTCGGACAGGTGAACAATGAGCAGTTCTTC. It is translated as CASSYVGQVNNEQFF.

The rearrangement uses TRBV28 and TRBJ2-3, with 10 bases identical to TRBD2. CDR3 length equals 17 residues. Germline V gene data show CDR1 as MDHEN and CDR2 as SYDVKM. The trim removed 2 bases at V and 1 base at J, leaving 6 bases unmatched. The CDR3 here is CASSLPGTSEGTDTQYF. The CDR3 DNA follows: TGTGCCAGCAGTTTACCCGGGACTAGCGAGGGCACAGATACGCAGTATTTT.

This clonotype was observed a handful of times. The chain has TRBV15 and TRBJ1-5; maybe TRBD1 (5 bases). Germline CDR1 is LNHNV and CDR2 is YYDKDF (reference sequence). This CDR3 is 17 amino acids long. V lost 0 bases to trimming and J lost 6 bases, with 18 bases between them. Written as DNA, the CDR3 is TGTGCCACCAGCAGAGATCGGGACCAAGGGCTAGCTCAGCCCCAGCATTTT. Translating it yields CATSRDRDQGLAQPQHF. Looking up the rest from reference TRBV15 and TRBJ1-5 gives the full variable domain: DAMVIQNPRYQVTQFGKPVTLSCSQTLNHNVMYWYQQKSSQAPKLLFHYYDKDFNNEADTPDNFQSRRPNTSFCFLDIRSPGLGDTAMYLCATSRDRDQGLAQPQHFGDGTRLSIL.

This clonotype was counted many times. V and J are TRBV30 and TRBJ1-1; D ambiguous. The germline V gene has CDR1 GTSNPN and CDR2 SVGIG (reference sequence). There are 13 residues in the CDR3. The V end was cut by 0 bases, the J end by 7 bases, with 12 bases between. This CDR3 is CAWSVGVAVEAFF. CDR3 sequence (DNA): TGTGCCTGGAGTGTAGGTGTTGCGGTTGAAGCTTTCTTT.

This clonotype came up a few times. This chain joins TRBV3-1 and TRBJ2-6; D may be TRBD2 (6 bases). The V end lost 1 base, the J end lost 0 bases, and 10 bases lay between the germline ends. Germline lookup yields CDR1 LGHDT and CDR2 YNNKEL (reference sequence). CDR3 length: 17 amino acids. The CDR3 DNA is TGTGCCAGCAGCCAAGGTGCGGGGAGCTCTGGGGCCAACGTCCTGACTTTC. This translates into CASSQGAGSSGANVLTF.

This clonotype has at least ten counts. V gene TRBV6-1 combines with J gene TRBJ1-2; a weak D match, TRBD1 (6 bases). The CDR3 is 13 amino acids. V gave up 6 bases and J gave up 8 bases, with 16 bases separating them. CDR1 MNHNS and CDR2 SASEGT come from the germline V gene. The CDR3 coding sequence is TGTGCCAGCAGATCGGCTGGGGGCTACGGCTACACCTTC. This sequence encodes CASRSAGGYGYTF.

In its sample, this clonotype was seen many times. The V and J genes are TRBV6-1 and TRBJ2-7, with D perhaps matching TRBD1 or TRBD2 (5 bases each). CDR3 length equals 15 residues. V lost 5 bases and J lost 3, with 17 bases in between. Germline V gene data show CDR1 as MNHNS and CDR2 as SASEGT. The CDR3 is CASSSFGTPRYEQYF. CDR3 coding DNA: TGTGCCAGCAGTTCGTTCGGGACGCCCCGCTACGAGCAGTACTTC.

There are a few counts of this clonotype. The genes are TRBV29-1 and TRBJ1-2; 9 bases are shared with TRBD1. Germline V CDR1 and CDR2: SQVTM, ANQGSEA. The CDR3 consists of 13 residues. The V and J ends lost 6 bases and 0 bases, in that order; junction bases with no gene match: 2. CDR3 sequence: CSVRQGANYGYTF. CDR3 nucleotides: TGCAGCGTAAGACAGGGGGCTAACTATGGCTACACCTTC.

This clonotype was detected ten times or more. V and J are TRBV18 and TRBJ2-1, with 10 bases aligning to TRBD2. The V gene's germline CDR1 is KGHSH and CDR2 LQKENI. Trimming took 6 bases from V and 6 from J; bases not matched to a gene: 8. CDR3 length: 15 residues. CDR3: CASSSGRAIPNEQFF. The DNA for the CDR3 is TGTGCCAGCTCGAGCGGGAGGGCCATCCCCAATGAGCAGTTCTTC.

This clonotype was detected ten times or more. The chain uses TRBV9 and TRBJ2-7, with a weak D call TRBD2 (6 bases). V dropped 0 bases and J dropped 6 bases, with 13 bases sitting between them. Germline-derived CDR1 and CDR2 are SGDLS and YYNGEE. The CDR3 has 14 residues. The DNA for the CDR3 is TGTGCCAGCAGCGTAGCCCCAGGGAGGACCGAGCAGTACTTC. Translating gives CASSVAPGRTEQYF.

This clonotype was detected many times. This chain connects TRBV7-8 to TRBJ2-7; D tentatively fits TRBD1 or TRBD2 (5 bases each). Germline-derived CDR1 and CDR2 are SGHVS and FQNEAQ. Trimming shortened V by 5 bases and J by 2 bases, and 16 bases separated the two germline ends. The CDR3 is made up of 15 amino acids. CDR3 residues: CASSTAGTSAYEQYF. The CDR3, as DNA: TGTGCCAGCAGCACAGCCGGGACGTCTGCCTACGAGCAGTACTTC.

This clonotype was seen ten or more times. This chain links TRBV28 with TRBJ2-3; D not certain. This CDR3 contains 15 residues. V was clipped by 7 bases and J by 5 bases, with 19 bases between them. Germline CDR1 is MDHEN and CDR2 is SYDVKM. The CDR3 reads CASTLSGMGLDTQYF. The DNA for the CDR3 is TGTGCCAGCACATTGTCTGGTATGGGGTTAGATACGCAGTATTTT.

This clonotype was counted many times. The genes are TRBV20-1 and TRBJ2-1; 10 bases fit TRBD2. V dropped 7 bases and J dropped 8; count of bases not matched to a gene: 8. Germline CDR1 is DFQATT and CDR2 is SNEGSKA (reference sequence). The CDR3 totals 13 residues. CDR3 protein: CSGSSGSFYEQFF. The CDR3 region has the DNA TGCAGTGGTTCTAGCGGGAGTTTCTATGAGCAGTTCTTC.

This rearrangement joins TRBV29-1 to TRBJ1-4; no definite D call. From germline, CDR1 is SQVTM and CDR2 ANQGSEA. This CDR3 spans 13 amino acids. V lost 4 bases, J lost 7 bases, and 13 bases lay in between. The CDR3 DNA reads TGCAGCGTTGTAGGATGGCAGGCTGAAAAACTGTTTTTT. Translating gives CSVVGWQAEKLFF.